This entry lists 5 T cell receptor beta chains sequenced from one sample in a study of blood T cell repertoires in COVID-19. Method: immunoSEQ multiplex PCR; TCRdb's copy keeps in-frame clones and lacks some. The repertoire holds around 63,000 clones, with roughly 80% as singletons. What was sequenced was peripheral blood. These receptors were taken from a man in his fifties or sixties with COVID-19, enrolled during active disease.

The gene calls are TRBV9 and TRBJ1-4; maybe TRBD1 (6 bases). The germline V and J ends were trimmed by 4 bases and 7 bases, with 14 bases remaining between them. This CDR3 has 14 residues. Germline V lookup: CDR1 SGDLS, CDR2 YYNGEE. CDR3 sequence: CASSSRGLGEKLFF. CDR3 nucleotide sequence: TGTGCCAGCAGCTCTAGGGGGTTAGGTGAAAAACTGTTTTTT.

CDR3 nucleotides: TGTGCCATCCAAGGACTAGCCACAGATACGCAGTATTTT. Its translation: CAIQGLATDTQYF. The chain is built from TRBV10-3 and TRBJ2-3, with TRBD2 matching over 8 bases. Germline V CDR1 and CDR2: ENHRY, SYGVKD. The CDR3 totals 13 residues. Trimming cost V 8 bases and J 2 bases; bases outside gene matches: 3.

The chain employs TRBV12-5 and TRBJ2-1, with 9 nucleotides matching TRBD2. With 5 bases clipped from V and 4 bases from J, the junction kept 12 bases outside the gene matches. The length of the CDR3 is 17 residues. Germline V gives CDR1 LGHNT, CDR2 FRNRAP. In DNA form, the CDR3 reads TGTGCTAGTGGTGTGGAGGGGGCGGGAGGGAGGTACAATGAGCAGTTCTTC. Translated, it gives CASGVEGAGGRYNEQFF.

The rearrangement links TRBV27 to TRBJ2-3; 7 bases line up with TRBD1. After removal of 1 base from V and 2 bases from J, the junction contained 6 bases not matched to a gene. This CDR3 spans 16 amino acids. In germline, CDR1 is MNHEY, CDR2 SMNVEV (reference sequence). DNA for the CDR3: TGTGCCAGCAGTTTATACGGCCAGGGGGTCACAGATACGCAGTATTTT. This encodes CASSLYGQGVTDTQYF.

This sequence joins TRBV7-9 and TRBJ2-2, with TRBD2 matching over 7 bases. Trimming cost V 2 bases and J 8 bases; bases outside gene matches: 5. Germline values: CDR1 SEHNR, CDR2 FQNEAQ (reference sequence). This CDR3 has 14 residues. The DNA of the CDR3 is TGTGCCAGCAGCTTACCGGGACTAATTGGGGAGCTGTTTTTT. Its protein product is CASSLPGLIGELFF.